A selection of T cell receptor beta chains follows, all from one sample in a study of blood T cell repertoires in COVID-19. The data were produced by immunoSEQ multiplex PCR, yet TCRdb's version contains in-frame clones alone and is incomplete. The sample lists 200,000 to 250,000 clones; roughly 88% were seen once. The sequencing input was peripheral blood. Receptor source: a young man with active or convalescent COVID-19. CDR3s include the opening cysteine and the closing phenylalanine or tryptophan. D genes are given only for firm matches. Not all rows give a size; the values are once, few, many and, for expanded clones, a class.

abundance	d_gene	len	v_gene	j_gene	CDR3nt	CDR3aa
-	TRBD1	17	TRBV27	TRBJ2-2	TGTGCCAGCAGTCCCGGGACAGGGCATGCGGGCACCGGGGAGCTGTTTTTT	CASSPGTGHAGTGELFF
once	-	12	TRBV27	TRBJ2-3	TGTGCCAGCAGTTTATCCCGGGATACGCAGTATTTT	CASSLSRDTQYF
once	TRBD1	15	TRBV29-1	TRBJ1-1	TGCAGCGTTTCTTATCGGACAGGGGGCAACACTGAAGCTTTCTTT	CSVSYRTGGNTEAFF
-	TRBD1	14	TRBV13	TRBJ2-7	TGTGCCAGCAGCGAACAGGGGGTCTCCTACGAGCAGTACTTC	CASSEQGVSYEQYF
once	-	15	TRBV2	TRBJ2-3	TGTGCCAGCAGTGAAGGGGCGGGGTGGGCAGATACGCAGTATTTT	CASSEGAGWADTQYF
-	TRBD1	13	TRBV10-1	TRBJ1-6	TGCGCCAGCAAAAGGGACAGTAATTCACCCCTCCACTTT	CASKRDSNSPLHF
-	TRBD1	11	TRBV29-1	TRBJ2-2	TGCAGCTTTAGACAGGGTCCGGAGCTGTTTTTT	CSFRQGPELFF
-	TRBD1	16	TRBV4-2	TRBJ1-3	TGTGCCAGCAGCCTCAAACAGGGGGACTCTGGAAACACCATATATTTT	CASSLKQGDSGNTIYF
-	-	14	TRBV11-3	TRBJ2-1	TGTGCCAGCAGCTCCCTGGGGGGTCCCAATGAGCAGTTCTTC	CASSSLGGPNEQFF
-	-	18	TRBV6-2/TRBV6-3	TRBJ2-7	TGTGCCAGCAGTTACCGCTATCTGACTGGCACAACCCATGACGAGCAGTACTTC	CASSYRYLTGTTHDEQYF
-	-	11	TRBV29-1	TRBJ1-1	TGCAGCTACCAAACAAACACTGAAGCTTTCTTT	CSYQTNTEAFF
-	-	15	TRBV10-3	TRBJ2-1	TGTGCCATCTCCTCTAGCGCAATCAACTACAATGAGCAGTTCTTC	CAISSSAINYNEQFF
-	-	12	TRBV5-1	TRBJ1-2	TGCGCCAGCGCCGTGGGCAGGGGTGGCTACACCTTC	CASAVGRGGYTF
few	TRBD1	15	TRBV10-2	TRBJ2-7	TGCGCCAGCAGGCCTCGGGACAGGTTACTTTGGGGGCAGTACTTC	CASRPRDRLLWGQYF
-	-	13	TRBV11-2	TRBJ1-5	TGTGCCAGCGGTCTCCAGGGTTCCCAGCCCCAGCATTTT	CASGLQGSQPQHF
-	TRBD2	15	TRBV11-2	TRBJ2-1	TGTGCCAGCAGCTTGGGTAGCGGGAGTTACAATGAGCAGTTCTTC	CASSLGSGSYNEQFF
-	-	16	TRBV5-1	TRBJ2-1	TGCGCCAGCAGCTTGGATCCACTAGCTTTATACAATGAGCAGTTCTTC	CASSLDPLALYNEQFF
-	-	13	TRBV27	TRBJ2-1	TGTGCCAGCAGCCGGGACACTTACAATGAGCAGTTCTTC	CASSRDTYNEQFF
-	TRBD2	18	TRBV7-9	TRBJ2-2	TGTGCCAGCAGCTTGAGACTAGCGGGAGGCTTGCCCACCGGGGAGCTGTTTTTT	CASSLRLAGGLPTGELFF
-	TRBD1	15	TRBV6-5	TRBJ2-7	TGTGCCAGCAGCCGCAGGGACAGGGGGGAAAACGAGCAGTACTTC	CASSRRDRGENEQYF
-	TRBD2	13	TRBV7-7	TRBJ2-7	TGTGCCAGCAGCTTAGCCGGGGGAGGGGAGCAGTACTTC	CASSLAGGGEQYF
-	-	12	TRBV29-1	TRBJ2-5	TGCAGCGTTGTGGGGGGTGGAGAGACCCAGTACTTC	CSVVGGGETQYF
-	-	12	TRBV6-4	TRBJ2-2	TGTGCCAGCAGCGCGGGGACCGGGGAGCTGTTTTTT	CASSAGTGELFF
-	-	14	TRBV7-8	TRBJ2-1	TGTGCCAGCAGCCGGGAGAGCGGTTACAATGAGCAGTTCTTC	CASSRESGYNEQFF
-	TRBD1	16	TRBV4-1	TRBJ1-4	TGCGCCAGCAGCCAAGAAGGTGGGACAGGGATCAAAAAACTGTTTTTT	CASSQEGGTGIKKLFF
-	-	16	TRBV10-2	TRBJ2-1	TGCGCCAGCAGGGGGACACCAAGAGACATGTACAATGAGCAGTTCTTC	CASRGTPRDMYNEQFF
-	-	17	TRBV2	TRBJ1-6	TGTGCCAGCAGTGCCGGACAGCCTAGGTCCTATAATTCACCCCTCCACTTT	CASSAGQPRSYNSPLHF